This T cell receptor beta chain was retrieved from a study of T cell repertoires in cytomegalovirus infection. Across the whole study: Shared public TCR beta signatures pointed to both CMV infection and a matching HLA type. Study results and caveats: The study identified carriers of CMV plus the relevant HLA from cumulative public TCR beta family frequency. Dominating the ex vivo response were HLA-C-restricted CMV-specific TCR beta clonotypes.

TCRdb itself ran the reads through MiXCR, one entry per CDR3 protein. The sample carries about 700,000 distinct CDR3 sequences, roughly 30% recorded once. Trimming took 5 bases from V and 7 from J, leaving 12 bases between them. In germline, CDR1 is SGHTA, CDR2 FQGNSA. CDR3 length equals 13 residues. This clonotype was detected many times. Its antigen is currently unknown. The rearrangement joins TRBV7-2 to TRBJ1-5, with D unresolved. Sequenced material: cultured PBMCs, taken from culture after CMV antigen stimulation. This clonotype was sampled from a human donor in good health (CMV status not recorded). Some clones in this sample may be carry-over from other donors' samples. The CDR3 nucleotides read TGTGCCAGCAGCCAGACCTTTGTCCAGCCCCAGCATTTT. Its translation is CASSQTFVQPQHF.